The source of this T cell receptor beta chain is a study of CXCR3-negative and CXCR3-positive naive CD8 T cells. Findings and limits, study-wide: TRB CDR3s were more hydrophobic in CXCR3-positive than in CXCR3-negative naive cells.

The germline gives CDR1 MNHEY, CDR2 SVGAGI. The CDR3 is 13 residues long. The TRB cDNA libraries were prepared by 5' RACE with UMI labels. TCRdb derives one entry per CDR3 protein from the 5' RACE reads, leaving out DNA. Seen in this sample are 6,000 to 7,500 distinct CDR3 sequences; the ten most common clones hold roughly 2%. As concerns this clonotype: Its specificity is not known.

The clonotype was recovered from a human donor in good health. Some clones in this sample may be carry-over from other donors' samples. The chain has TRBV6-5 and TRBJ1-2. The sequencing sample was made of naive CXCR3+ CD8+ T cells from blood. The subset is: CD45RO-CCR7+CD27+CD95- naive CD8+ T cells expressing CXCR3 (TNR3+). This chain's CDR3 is CASSYGTYYGYTF.